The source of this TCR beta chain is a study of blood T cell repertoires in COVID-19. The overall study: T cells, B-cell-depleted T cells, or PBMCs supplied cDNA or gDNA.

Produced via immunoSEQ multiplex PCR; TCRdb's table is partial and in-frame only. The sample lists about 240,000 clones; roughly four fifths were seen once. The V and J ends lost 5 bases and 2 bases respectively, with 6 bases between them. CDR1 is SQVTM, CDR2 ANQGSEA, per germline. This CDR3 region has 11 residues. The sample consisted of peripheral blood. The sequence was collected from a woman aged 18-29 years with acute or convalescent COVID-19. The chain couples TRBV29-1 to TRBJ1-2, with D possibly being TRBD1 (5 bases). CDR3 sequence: CSVSGNYGYTF. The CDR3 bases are TGCAGCGTTTCAGGGAACTATGGCTACACCTTC.